The T cell receptor (beta chain) under discussion was sequenced for a study of CD8 T cells in ankylosing spondylitis (dated by TCRdb to 2016 to 2017). Study-level background: To find TCR variants linked to disease, the study profiled T cell receptor beta repertoires in ankylosing spondylitis patients and healthy donors. In total, the full study cohort was made up of roughly 110 healthy donors and some 26 ankylosing spondylitis patients. Peripheral blood was sampled, and synovial fluid was additionally collected from ankylosing spondylitis patients.

Sequencing was performed on an Illumina HiSeq 2500. Quantitative 5'-RACE with molecular barcodes was used to prepare TCR beta libraries. In the source study's methods: A new computational method based on a probabilistic model of VDJ rearrangement was used to identify disease-linked TCR variants. In TCRdb, the public reads were trimmed at Q25 with fastp and aligned with MiXCR, with productive beta chains retained. Rows with a matching CDR3 protein are joined into one entry that keeps the most common DNA and genes. These V and J calls rely on TCRdb rather than the paper's analysis. This sample comprises 84,000 or so distinct CDR3 sequences, about 27% of them detected only once. The ten largest account for roughly three fifths of the sample. The CDR3 measures 12 amino acids from cysteine to phenylalanine. The read is trimmed to its CDR3 DNA, 36 bases read in frame from base 1. V loses 6 bases of germline sequence and J loses 9 bases, and the interval between the two ends is 13 bases.

A note on this clonotype: This receptor's antigen is unknown. Base-call qualities are not available, and no considerably larger clone is one nucleotide away.

Overall study outcomes, separate from this receptor: According to the report, matched synovial fluid samples from ankylosing spondylitis patients were significantly enriched for the disease-linked clones. The disease-linked clones had a CD8+ phenotype and were found at relatively low frequencies in peripheral blood. A TCR beta motif made up of fewer than 10 highly homologous amino acid variants appeared to be characteristic of blood from ankylosing spondylitis patients. Some motif variants were previously reported in synovial fluid and blood of reactive arthritis patients, suggesting common disease-initiation mechanisms.

Sequencing was performed on blood, either unsorted or a sorted T cell fraction (not recorded which). This clonotype was obtained from a male donor with ankylosing spondylitis or in good health (not recorded which). This sequence uses TRBV12-3 or TRBV12-4 and TRBJ2-3, with an unclear D gene assignment. The sequenced DNA: TGTGCCAGCAGGCACTCGGACCAAACGCAGTATTTT. Its product reads: CASRHSDQTQYF.